The subject of this entry is one T cell receptor (beta chain). Individuals who donated were healthy Caucasians from Russia aged roughly 6 to 90. This entry belongs to a study of blood T cells in healthy people across ages. The V gene's germline CDR1 is SGHTA and CDR2 FQGNSA. Trimming took 4 bases from V and 4 from J, leaving 13 bases between them. The CDR3 has 14 amino acids. The second PCR ran roughly 7 to 12 cycles with a sample-barcoded 5' primer and J-beta primers. A template-switch adaptor with 12 random nucleotides tagged each cDNA molecule. MiXCR, run by TCRdb on the 5' RACE reads, gives a single entry per CDR3 protein. The sample holds 700,000 to 950,000 distinct CDR3 sequences; more than 40% are singletons and the top ten take more than 20%.

The specimen was blood. This chain connects TRBV7-2 to TRBJ1-1; D is ambiguous. The clonotype comes from a woman in her sixties or seventies in good health. DNA of the CDR3: TGTGCCAGCAGCTCCCAATTGGGGAGCACTGAAGCTTTCTTT. Translating gives CASSSQLGSTEAFF.